This T cell receptor beta chain was recovered during a study of beta chain features in type 1 diabetes. Regarding the study as a whole: A moderate, significant TCRB CDR3 shortening appeared in type 1 diabetes across four CD4+ subsets.

Naive, central memory, regulatory and stem cell-like memory cells within the CD4+ compartment were sorted using CD45RO/CCR7/CD25/CD127/CD95/CD27. The entirety of the isolated RNA underwent reverse transcription, so expressed TCRB transcripts were sequenced. Repertoires were generated with immunoSEQ multiplex PCR, while TCRdb's copy carries only in-frame clones and drops some. The repertoire has a few hundred thousand clones, 10% to 15% of them found once; the top ten carry 0.0085% to 0.012%. This clone was observed a few times. What it binds is unknown. This sample includes further DNA sequences coding for the same CDR3. This clonotype originated in a woman aged 18-29 years with type 1 diabetes. Input material: naive CD4+ T cells from blood.

CDR3 nucleotides: TGTGCCAGCAGCAGGGACAGCCCCTACGAGCAGTACTTC. Its translation: CASSRDSPYEQYF. This chain connects TRBV28 to TRBJ2-7, with 7 bases matching TRBD1. Germline CDR1 and CDR2: MDHEN and SYDVKM. V lost 6 bases and J lost 2; bases outside the gene matches: 4. The CDR3 loop spans 13 amino acids. Combining the CDR3 with reference TRBV28 and TRBJ2-7 gives the whole variable domain DVKVTQSSRYLVKRTGEKVFLECVQDMDHENMFWYRQDPGLGLRLIYFSYDVKMKEKGDIPEGYSVSREKKERFSLILESASTNQTSMYLCASSRDSPYEQYFGPGTRLTVT.